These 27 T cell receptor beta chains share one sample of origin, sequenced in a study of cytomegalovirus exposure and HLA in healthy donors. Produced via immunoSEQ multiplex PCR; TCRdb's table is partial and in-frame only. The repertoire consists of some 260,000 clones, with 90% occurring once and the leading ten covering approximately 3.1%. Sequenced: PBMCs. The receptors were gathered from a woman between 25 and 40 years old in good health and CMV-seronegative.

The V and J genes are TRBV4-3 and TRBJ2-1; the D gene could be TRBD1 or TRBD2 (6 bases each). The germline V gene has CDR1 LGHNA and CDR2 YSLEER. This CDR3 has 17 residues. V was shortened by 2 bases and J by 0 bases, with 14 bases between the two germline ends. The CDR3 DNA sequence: TGCGCCAGCAGCCAAAGTCCTAGGGGGGCCTCCTACAATGAGCAGTTCTTC. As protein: CASSQSPRGASYNEQFF.

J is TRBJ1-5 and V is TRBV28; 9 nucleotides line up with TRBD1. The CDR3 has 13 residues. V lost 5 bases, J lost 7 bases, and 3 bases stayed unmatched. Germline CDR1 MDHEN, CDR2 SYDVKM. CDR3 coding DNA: TGTGCCAGCAGTATACAGGGGGCCCAGCCCCAGCATTTT. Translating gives CASSIQGAQPQHF.

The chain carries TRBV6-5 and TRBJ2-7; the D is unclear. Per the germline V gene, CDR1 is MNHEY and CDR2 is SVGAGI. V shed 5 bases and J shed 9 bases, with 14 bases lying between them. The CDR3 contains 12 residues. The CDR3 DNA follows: TGTGCCAGCAGTCAGCCCAGTGCAGTGCAGTACTTC. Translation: CASSQPSAVQYF.

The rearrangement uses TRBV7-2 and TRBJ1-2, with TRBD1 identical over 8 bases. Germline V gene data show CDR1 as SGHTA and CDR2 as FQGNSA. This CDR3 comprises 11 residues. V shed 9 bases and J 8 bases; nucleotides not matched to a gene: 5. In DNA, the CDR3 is TGTGCCAGAGGACAGGGAGGCGGCTACACCTTC. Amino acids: CARGQGGGYTF.

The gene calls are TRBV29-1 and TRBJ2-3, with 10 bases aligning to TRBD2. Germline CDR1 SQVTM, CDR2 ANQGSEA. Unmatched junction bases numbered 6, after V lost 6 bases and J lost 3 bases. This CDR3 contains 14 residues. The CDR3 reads CSVVGLADTDTQYF. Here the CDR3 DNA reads TGCAGCGTGGTCGGACTAGCGGATACAGATACGCAGTATTTT.

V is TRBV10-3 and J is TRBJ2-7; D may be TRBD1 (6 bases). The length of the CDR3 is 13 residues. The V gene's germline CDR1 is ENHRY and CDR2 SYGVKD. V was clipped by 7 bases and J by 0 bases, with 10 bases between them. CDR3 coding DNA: TGTGCCATCACGGACAGAAGCTCCTACGAGCAGTACTTC. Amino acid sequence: CAITDRSSYEQYF.

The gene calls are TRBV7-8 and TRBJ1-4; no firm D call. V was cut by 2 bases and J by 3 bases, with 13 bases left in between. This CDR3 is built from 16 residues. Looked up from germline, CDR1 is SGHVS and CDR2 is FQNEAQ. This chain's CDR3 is CASSLFRQAANEKLFF. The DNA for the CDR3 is TGTGCCAGCAGCTTATTTCGGCAGGCGGCTAATGAAAAACTGTTTTTT.

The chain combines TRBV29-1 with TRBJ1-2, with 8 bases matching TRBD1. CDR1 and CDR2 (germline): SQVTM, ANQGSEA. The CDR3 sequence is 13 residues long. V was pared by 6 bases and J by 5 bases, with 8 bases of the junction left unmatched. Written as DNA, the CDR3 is TGCAGCGTGGTCGGACAGGGCCAATATGGCTACACCTTC. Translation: CSVVGQGQYGYTF. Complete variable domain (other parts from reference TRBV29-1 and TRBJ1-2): SAVISQKPSRDICQRGTSLTIQCQVDSQVTMMFWYRQQPGQSLTLIATANQGSEATYESGFVIDKFPISRPNLTFSTLTVSNMSPEDSSIYLCSVVGQGQYGYTFGSGTRLTVV.

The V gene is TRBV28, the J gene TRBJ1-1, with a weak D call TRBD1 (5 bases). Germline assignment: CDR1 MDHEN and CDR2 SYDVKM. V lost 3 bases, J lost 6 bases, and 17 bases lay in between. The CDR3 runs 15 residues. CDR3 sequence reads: CASSFGGRVYSEAFF. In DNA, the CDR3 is TGTGCCAGCAGTTTCGGTGGCAGGGTTTATTCTGAAGCTTTCTTT. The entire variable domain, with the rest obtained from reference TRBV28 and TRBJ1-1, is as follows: DVKVTQSSRYLVKRTGEKVFLECVQDMDHENMFWYRQDPGLGLRLIYFSYDVKMKEKGDIPEGYSVSREKKERFSLILESASTNQTSMYLCASSFGGRVYSEAFFGQGTRLTVV.

In nucleotides, the CDR3 is TGTGCCACCAGCAGGGTCAATGAGCAGTTCTTC. Amino acid sequence: CATSRVNEQFF. The chain combines TRBV15 with TRBJ2-1; no clear D gene. This CDR3 comprises 11 residues. Germline V gene lookup returns CDR1 LNHNV and CDR2 YYDKDF (reference sequence). Deletions cut 3 bases from V and 6 bases from J, with 3 bases between.

The CDR3, as DNA: TGTGCCAGCAGCTTACTCCTTTCCTACGAGCAGTACTTC. It translates to CASSLLLSYEQYF. The chain is built from TRBV7-2 and TRBJ2-7; D ambiguous. This CDR3 has 13 residues. V was trimmed by 2 bases and J by 1 base, leaving 6 bases between them. Germline-derived CDR1 and CDR2 are SGHTA and FQGNSA.

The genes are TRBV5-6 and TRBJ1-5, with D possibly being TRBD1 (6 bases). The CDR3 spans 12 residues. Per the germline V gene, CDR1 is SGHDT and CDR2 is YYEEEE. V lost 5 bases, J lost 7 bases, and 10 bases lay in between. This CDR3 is CASSRGAQPQHF. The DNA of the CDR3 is TGTGCCAGCAGTCGGGGGGCCCAGCCCCAGCATTTT.

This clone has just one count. DNA for the CDR3: TGTGCCAGCAGACATGGACAGTCCTATGGCTACACCTTC. It yields the protein CASRHGQSYGYTF. The chain is built from TRBV2 and TRBJ1-2, with D possibly matching TRBD1 (6 bases). The CDR3 runs to 13 residues. Trimming pared 6 bases from V and 4 bases from J, leaving 12 bases between. CDR1 and CDR2 from the germline V gene are SNHLY and FYNNEI.

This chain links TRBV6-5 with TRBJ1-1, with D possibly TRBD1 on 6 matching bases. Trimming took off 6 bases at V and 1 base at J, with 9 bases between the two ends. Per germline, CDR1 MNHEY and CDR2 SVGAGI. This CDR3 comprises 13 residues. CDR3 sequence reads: CASRLQGNTEAFF. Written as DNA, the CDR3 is TGTGCCAGCAGGTTACAGGGGAACACTGAAGCTTTCTTT.

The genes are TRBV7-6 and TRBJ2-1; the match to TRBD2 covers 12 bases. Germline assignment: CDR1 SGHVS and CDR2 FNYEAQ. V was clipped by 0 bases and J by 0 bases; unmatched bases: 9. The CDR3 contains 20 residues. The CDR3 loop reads CASSLAWRLAGGSSYNEQFF. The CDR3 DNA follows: TGTGCCAGCAGCTTAGCGTGGCGGCTAGCGGGGGGGAGCTCCTACAATGAGCAGTTCTTC.

CDR3 in amino acids: CASSLDSSTDTQYF. The CDR3 region has the DNA TGTGCCAGCAGCTTGGACAGTAGCACAGATACGCAGTATTTT. The chain recombines TRBV11-3 with TRBJ2-3; D might be TRBD1 (6 bases). V gave up 3 bases and J gave up 0 bases, with 7 bases separating them. The CDR3 is made up of 14 amino acids. Germline values: CDR1 SGHNT, CDR2 YENEEA.

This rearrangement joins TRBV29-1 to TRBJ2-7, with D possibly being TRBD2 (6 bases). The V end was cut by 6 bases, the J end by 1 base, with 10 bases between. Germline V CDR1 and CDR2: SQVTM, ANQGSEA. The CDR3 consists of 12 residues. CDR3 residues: CSVEGSSYEQYF. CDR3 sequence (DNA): TGCAGCGTGGAGGGGTCTTCCTACGAGCAGTACTTC.

DNA for the CDR3: TGTGCCAGCAGCTTAGTGTACAGCGGCGCGGAGACCCAGTACTTC. This codes for CASSLVYSGAETQYF. The chain employs TRBV7-2 and TRBJ2-5, with D possibly being TRBD2 (5 bases). Germline assignment: CDR1 SGHTA and CDR2 FQGNSA. V lost 1 base, J lost 5 bases, and 14 bases lay in between. The CDR3 loop spans 15 amino acids.

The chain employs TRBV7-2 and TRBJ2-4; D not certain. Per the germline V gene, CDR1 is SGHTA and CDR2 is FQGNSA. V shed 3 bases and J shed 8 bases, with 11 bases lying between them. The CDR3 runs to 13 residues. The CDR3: CASSFRTTDIQYF. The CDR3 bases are TGTGCCAGCAGCTTCCGGACGACCGACATTCAGTACTTC.

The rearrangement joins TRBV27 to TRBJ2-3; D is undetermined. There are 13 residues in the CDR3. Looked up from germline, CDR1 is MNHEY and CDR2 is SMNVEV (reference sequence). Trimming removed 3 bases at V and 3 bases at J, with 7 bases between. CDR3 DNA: TGTGCCAGCAGTTTTACGATGACAGATACGCAGTATTTT. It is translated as CASSFTMTDTQYF.

The CDR3 nucleotides are TGTGCCAGCAGCGCTACTGGGGGGGCCTACGAGCAGTACTTC. It translates to CASSATGGAYEQYF. This sequence joins TRBV4-2 and TRBJ2-7; TRBD2 matches at 7 bases. This CDR3 spans 14 amino acids. The V gene's germline CDR1 is LGHNA and CDR2 YNFKEQ. V lost 5 bases and J lost 2; bases outside the gene matches: 6.

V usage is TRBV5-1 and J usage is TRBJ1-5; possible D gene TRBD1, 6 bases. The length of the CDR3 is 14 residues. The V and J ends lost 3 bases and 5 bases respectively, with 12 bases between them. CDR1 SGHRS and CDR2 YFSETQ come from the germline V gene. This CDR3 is CASSSGGRDQPQHF. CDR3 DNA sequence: TGCGCCAGCAGCTCCGGGGGGCGGGATCAGCCCCAGCATTTT.

CDR3 nucleotides: TGTGCCAGCAGTGAATCATGGGGGACTAGCGCCTACAATGAGCAGTTCTTC. Its translation: CASSESWGTSAYNEQFF. V and J are TRBV2 and TRBJ2-1; 10 nucleotides line up with TRBD2. The CDR3 is 17 residues long. Trimming removed 2 bases from V and 2 bases from J; junction bases left unmatched: 6. Germline V gives CDR1 SNHLY, CDR2 FYNNEI.

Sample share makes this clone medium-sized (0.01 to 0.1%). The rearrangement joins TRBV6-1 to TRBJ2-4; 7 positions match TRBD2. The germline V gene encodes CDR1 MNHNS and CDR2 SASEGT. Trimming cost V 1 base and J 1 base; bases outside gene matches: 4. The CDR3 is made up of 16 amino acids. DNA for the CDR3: TGTGCCAGCAGTGAAGGCGGGGAGGGGGCCAAAAACATTCAGTACTTC. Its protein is CASSEGGEGAKNIQYF.

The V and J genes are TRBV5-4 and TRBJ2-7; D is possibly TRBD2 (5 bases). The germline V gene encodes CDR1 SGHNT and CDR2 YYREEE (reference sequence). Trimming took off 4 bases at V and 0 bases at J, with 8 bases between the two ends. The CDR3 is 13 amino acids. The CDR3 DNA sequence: TGTGCCAGCAGCGCGGGCAGCTCCTACGAGCAGTACTTC. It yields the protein CASSAGSSYEQYF.

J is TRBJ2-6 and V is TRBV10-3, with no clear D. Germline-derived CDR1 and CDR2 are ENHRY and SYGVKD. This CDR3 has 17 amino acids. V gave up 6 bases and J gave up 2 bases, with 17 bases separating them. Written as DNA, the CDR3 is TGTGCCATCAGCCCTATCGGTGGGGTTACTGGGGCCAACGTCCTGACTTTC. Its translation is CAISPIGGVTGANVLTF.

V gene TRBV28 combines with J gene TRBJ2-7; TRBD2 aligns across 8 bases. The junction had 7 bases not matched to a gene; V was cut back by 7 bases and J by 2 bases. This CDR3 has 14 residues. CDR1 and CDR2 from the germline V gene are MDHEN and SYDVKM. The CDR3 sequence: CASKWSGRTYEQYF. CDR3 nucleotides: TGTGCCAGCAAATGGAGCGGGAGAACCTACGAGCAGTACTTC.